This T cell receptor (beta chain) was observed in a study of post-analysis software for immune sequencing data. Study-wide findings and caveats: Compared with controls, patients had more of about 5 TRBV segments, including TRBV5-6, TRBV5-1 and TRBV20-1.

Points on this clonotype: Its antigen is as yet unknown.

Deletions cut 0 bases from V and 0 bases from J, with 7 bases between. Germline V gives CDR1 MRHNA, CDR2 SNTAGT. The CDR3 has 15 amino acids. cDNA libraries of TCR beta carried unique molecular identifiers. TCRdb re-analysed the PCR reads in MiXCR, keeping a single row per CDR3 protein. Of more than 500,000 distinct CDR3 sequences listed, around 34% were seen once; the top ten hold approximately 6%. This TCR came from a girl aged 2 to 17 with multiple sclerosis. The chain carries TRBV6-4 and TRBJ2-3, with D unresolved. The sequencing sample was made of blood. Written as DNA, the CDR3 is TGTGCCAGCAGTGACTCTCTAGGAAGCACAGATACGCAGTATTTT. It codes for CASSDSLGSTDTQYF.